Listed below are T cell receptor beta chains from one sample, sequenced in a study of blood T cell repertoires in COVID-19. Some clones are missing from TCRdb's copy, which holds only in-frame ones; the method was immunoSEQ multiplex PCR. The sample yields 200,000 to 300,000 clones, 80% to 90% seen once. Source material: peripheral blood. These receptors were obtained from a man in his 60s with acute or convalescent COVID-19. CDR3s include the opening cysteine and the closing phenylalanine or tryptophan. A D gene is named only where the DNA matches it firmly. Clone size is not always given. Where it is, it says once, few, many or a class for expanded clones.

J gene: TRBJ2-5
clone size: -
V gene: TRBV7-2
D gene: TRBD2
CDR3 length: 16
CDR3 DNA: TGTGCCAGCAGCAGTGGACTAGCCGATTATCAAGAGACCCAGTACTTC
CDR3 protein: CASSSGLADYQETQYF

J gene: TRBJ1-2
clone size: -
V gene: TRBV5-5
D gene: TRBD1
CDR3 length: 14
CDR3 DNA: TGTGCCAGCGGAAAGGACAGGGGGGACTATGGCTACACCTTC
CDR3 protein: CASGKDRGDYGYTF

J gene: TRBJ2-1
clone size: once
V gene: TRBV7-9
D gene: -
CDR3 length: 12
CDR3 DNA: TGTGCCAGCAGCTTAGTCATGTATGAGCAGTTCTTC
CDR3 protein: CASSLVMYEQFF

J gene: TRBJ2-3
clone size: -
V gene: TRBV28
D gene: -
CDR3 length: 15
CDR3 DNA: TGTGCCAGCAGCCTACCTGATCGGGGCACAGATACGCAGTATTTT
CDR3 protein: CASSLPDRGTDTQYF

J gene: TRBJ2-2
clone size: -
V gene: TRBV4-1
D gene: TRBD1
CDR3 length: 16
CDR3 DNA: TGCGCCAGCAGCCAAGCAGGGACAGGTTTAGGCGGGGAGCTGTTTTTT
CDR3 protein: CASSQAGTGLGGELFF

J gene: TRBJ2-5
clone size: -
V gene: TRBV3-1/TRBV3-2
D gene: TRBD2
CDR3 length: 15
CDR3 DNA: TGTGCCAGCAGCCGGGCGGCGGGGGTTCAAGAGACCCAGTACTTC
CDR3 protein: CASSRAAGVQETQYF

J gene: TRBJ2-7
clone size: -
V gene: TRBV29-1
D gene: -
CDR3 length: 11
CDR3 DNA: TGCAGCGTGGCGACGGGCTACGAGCAGTACTTC
CDR3 protein: CSVATGYEQYF

J gene: TRBJ2-2
clone size: once
V gene: TRBV7-3
D gene: -
CDR3 length: 15
CDR3 DNA: TGTGCCAGCAGTAGAACCGGGTTCTCGTCCGGGGAGCTGTTTTTT
CDR3 protein: CASSRTGFSSGELFF

J gene: TRBJ1-2
clone size: -
V gene: TRBV13
D gene: -
CDR3 length: 15
CDR3 DNA: TGTGCCAGCAGCTTAGGTCCGGTCTTTAACTATGGCTACACCTTC
CDR3 protein: CASSLGPVFNYGYTF

J gene: TRBJ2-2
clone size: -
V gene: TRBV4-3
D gene: -
CDR3 length: 15
CDR3 DNA: TGCGCCAGCAGCCAAGAAGCTCTACCTCCCGGGGAGCTGTTTTTT
CDR3 protein: CASSQEALPPGELFF

J gene: TRBJ2-7
clone size: -
V gene: TRBV28
D gene: -
CDR3 length: 14
CDR3 DNA: TGTGCCAGCAGTCGGGCGGGGAGCGACTACGAGCAGTACTTC
CDR3 protein: CASSRAGSDYEQYF

J gene: TRBJ2-2
clone size: -
V gene: TRBV6-2/TRBV6-3
D gene: TRBD2
CDR3 length: 18
CDR3 DNA: TGTGCCAGCAGTTACGCTTTTAGCGGGAGGCGGAACACCGGGGAGCTGTTTTTT
CDR3 protein: CASSYAFSGRRNTGELFF

J gene: TRBJ1-2
clone size: -
V gene: TRBV28
D gene: -
CDR3 length: 12
CDR3 DNA: TGTGCCAGCAGTTTCGGGGAAAGTGGCTACACCTTC
CDR3 protein: CASSFGESGYTF

J gene: TRBJ2-7
clone size: -
V gene: TRBV7-6
D gene: TRBD2
CDR3 length: 15
CDR3 DNA: TGTGCCAGCAGCTTAGGGGCGGGGGTCTCCTACGAGCAGTACTTC
CDR3 protein: CASSLGAGVSYEQYF

J gene: TRBJ1-2
clone size: -
V gene: TRBV15
D gene: TRBD1
CDR3 length: 15
CDR3 DNA: TGTGCCACCAGCGGATCCGGGACAGGGATCCTTGGCTACACCTTC
CDR3 protein: CATSGSGTGILGYTF

J gene: TRBJ1-5
clone size: -
V gene: TRBV6-5
D gene: -
CDR3 length: 14
CDR3 DNA: TGTGCCAGCAGTTACTCACAGGGCAATCAGCCCCAGCATTTT
CDR3 protein: CASSYSQGNQPQHF

J gene: TRBJ1-5
clone size: -
V gene: TRBV7-9
D gene: -
CDR3 length: 15
CDR3 DNA: TGTGCCAGCAGCGGCCCAGGAGCGGGCAATCAGCCCCAGCATTTT
CDR3 protein: CASSGPGAGNQPQHF

J gene: TRBJ2-2
clone size: few
V gene: TRBV5-5
D gene: TRBD2
CDR3 length: 17
CDR3 DNA: TGTGCCAGCAGCTTTGCTAGCGGGAGGCGGAACACCGGGGAGCTGTTTTTT
CDR3 protein: CASSFASGRRNTGELFF

J gene: TRBJ2-7
clone size: -
V gene: TRBV6-5
D gene: -
CDR3 length: 14
CDR3 DNA: TGTGCCAGCACCCCGCCAGGAAACCCCTACGAGCAGTACTTC
CDR3 protein: CASTPPGNPYEQYF

J gene: TRBJ1-4
clone size: -
V gene: TRBV11-3
D gene: TRBD1
CDR3 length: 15
CDR3 DNA: TGTGCCAGCAGCTTAGACCACCGGGACAGGGAAAAACTGTTTTTT
CDR3 protein: CASSLDHRDREKLFF

J gene: TRBJ1-1
clone size: -
V gene: TRBV11-3
D gene: -
CDR3 length: 12
CDR3 DNA: TGTGCCAGCAGCCCTGGGGGGGGCAAATCTTTCTTT
CDR3 protein: CASSPGGGKSFF

J gene: TRBJ1-5
clone size: -
V gene: TRBV6-5
D gene: -
CDR3 length: 14
CDR3 DNA: TGTGCCAGCAGTAGAGGGGGTCCCGATCAGCCCCAGCATTTT
CDR3 protein: CASSRGGPDQPQHF

J gene: TRBJ1-1
clone size: -
V gene: TRBV21-1
D gene: -
CDR3 length: 16
CDR3 DNA: TGTGCCAGCAGCAAATGGGGGGTACCTCAGAACACTGAAGCTTTCTTT
CDR3 protein: CASSKWGVPQNTEAFF

J gene: TRBJ1-2
clone size: once
V gene: TRBV5-4
D gene: -
CDR3 length: 13
CDR3 DNA: TGTGCCAGCAGCTCCAATAATCGGTATGGCTACACCTTC
CDR3 protein: CASSSNNRYGYTF

J gene: TRBJ2-7
clone size: -
V gene: TRBV5-4
D gene: -
CDR3 length: 14
CDR3 DNA: TGTGCCAGCAGCTTGTACACTAGCTCCTACGAGCAGTACTTC
CDR3 protein: CASSLYTSSYEQYF

J gene: TRBJ1-1
clone size: -
V gene: TRBV5-1
D gene: -
CDR3 length: 15
CDR3 DNA: TGCGCCAGCAGCTTGGGAGACAGGCCTAACACTGAAGCTTTCTTT
CDR3 protein: CASSLGDRPNTEAFF

J gene: TRBJ1-1
clone size: -
V gene: TRBV29-1
D gene: -
CDR3 length: 8
CDR3 DNA: TGCAGCGTTGGTCTAGCTTTCTTT
CDR3 protein: CSVGLAFF

J gene: TRBJ1-1
clone size: -
V gene: TRBV29-1
D gene: -
CDR3 length: 13
CDR3 DNA: TGCAGCGTTGCACCGGGACACCACACTGAAGCTTTCTTT
CDR3 protein: CSVAPGHHTEAFF

J gene: TRBJ1-2
clone size: -
V gene: TRBV3-1/TRBV3-2
D gene: TRBD1
CDR3 length: 14
CDR3 DNA: TGTGCCAGCAGCCAATCCGGGACAGGGGAAGGCTACACCTTC
CDR3 protein: CASSQSGTGEGYTF

J gene: TRBJ2-1
clone size: once
V gene: TRBV6-4
D gene: TRBD1
CDR3 length: 15
CDR3 DNA: TGTGCCAGCAGCGCCCTCGGACAGGGGCCGAGCTTTATGTTCTTC
CDR3 protein: CASSALGQGPSFMFF

J gene: TRBJ2-4
clone size: -
V gene: TRBV9
D gene: -
CDR3 length: 14
CDR3 DNA: TGTGCCAGCAGCGTACTTTCCGGGGAAAACATTCAGTACTTC
CDR3 protein: CASSVLSGENIQYF

J gene: TRBJ2-2
clone size: -
V gene: TRBV4-3
D gene: -
CDR3 length: 12
CDR3 DNA: TGCGCCAGCAGCCCCCAGACAGGGGAGCTGTTTTTT
CDR3 protein: CASSPQTGELFF

J gene: TRBJ1-4
clone size: -
V gene: TRBV19
D gene: -
CDR3 length: 14
CDR3 DNA: TGTGCCAGTAGTATGGGAGGGTCCAAGGAAAAACTGTTTTTT
CDR3 protein: CASSMGGSKEKLFF

J gene: TRBJ1-6
clone size: -
V gene: TRBV19
D gene: TRBD1
CDR3 length: 14
CDR3 DNA: TGTGCCAGTAGTCCGGGACAGGGGAATTCACCCCTCCACTTT
CDR3 protein: CASSPGQGNSPLHF

J gene: TRBJ2-1
clone size: -
V gene: TRBV30
D gene: TRBD2
CDR3 length: 16
CDR3 DNA: TGTGCCTGGAGTGTAGCGATCCTAGCGGGAGTGAATGAGCAGTTCTTC
CDR3 protein: CAWSVAILAGVNEQFF

J gene: TRBJ2-7
clone size: few
V gene: TRBV5-4
D gene: TRBD2
CDR3 length: 15
CDR3 DNA: TGTGCCAGCAGCTTGGAACCCGGGAGGGGGTACGAGCAGTACTTC
CDR3 protein: CASSLEPGRGYEQYF

J gene: TRBJ1-5
clone size: -
V gene: TRBV2
D gene: -
CDR3 length: 15
CDR3 DNA: TGTGCCAGCAGTCTTGACAACGCCGACAATCAGCCCCAGCATTTT
CDR3 protein: CASSLDNADNQPQHF

J gene: TRBJ1-1
clone size: -
V gene: TRBV11-3
D gene: -
CDR3 length: 15
CDR3 DNA: TGTGCCAGCAGCCCTGGAAGGGGTATGAACACTGAAGCTTTCTTT
CDR3 protein: CASSPGRGMNTEAFF

J gene: TRBJ1-2
clone size: -
V gene: TRBV2
D gene: -
CDR3 length: 14
CDR3 DNA: TGTGCCAGCAGTGACCGGGGGAGGAACTATGGCTACACCTTC
CDR3 protein: CASSDRGRNYGYTF

J gene: TRBJ2-7
clone size: -
V gene: TRBV4-1
D gene: TRBD2
CDR3 length: 15
CDR3 DNA: TGCGCCAGCAGCCAAGCCGGGACTAGCGGGACCGAGCAGTACTTC
CDR3 protein: CASSQAGTSGTEQYF

J gene: TRBJ1-5
clone size: -
V gene: TRBV19
D gene: TRBD1
CDR3 length: 16
CDR3 DNA: TGTGCCAGTAGCCAGAGGGACAGGGGTGGCAATCAGCCCCAGCATTTT
CDR3 protein: CASSQRDRGGNQPQHF

J gene: TRBJ1-2
clone size: once
V gene: TRBV4-3
D gene: -
CDR3 length: 14
CDR3 DNA: TGCGCCAGCAGCCGGGAGTTTGATGGCTATGGCTACACCTTC
CDR3 protein: CASSREFDGYGYTF

J gene: TRBJ2-2
clone size: -
V gene: TRBV10-3
D gene: TRBD1
CDR3 length: 16
CDR3 DNA: TGTGCCATCAGTGAGTCGGGACAGGGAAAGACCGGGGAGCTGTTTTTT
CDR3 protein: CAISESGQGKTGELFF

J gene: TRBJ2-1
clone size: -
V gene: TRBV3-1/TRBV3-2
D gene: -
CDR3 length: 15
CDR3 DNA: TGTGCCAGCAGCCAAGTACCCGGGGTCTACAATGAGCAGTTCTTC
CDR3 protein: CASSQVPGVYNEQFF

J gene: TRBJ2-5
clone size: -
V gene: TRBV9
D gene: -
CDR3 length: 15
CDR3 DNA: TGTGCCAGCAGCGTAGTTGGACTTGGCCAAGAGACCCAGTACTTC
CDR3 protein: CASSVVGLGQETQYF

J gene: TRBJ1-5
clone size: -
V gene: TRBV7-2
D gene: -
CDR3 length: 16
CDR3 DNA: TGTGCCAGCAGCTTAGCTGTTACAGGTCGCAATCAGCCCCAGCATTTT
CDR3 protein: CASSLAVTGRNQPQHF

J gene: TRBJ2-3
clone size: -
V gene: TRBV5-1
D gene: TRBD1
CDR3 length: 15
CDR3 DNA: TGCGCCAGCAGCCAAACACAGGGGGCGTCTAATACGCAGTATTTT
CDR3 protein: CASSQTQGASNTQYF

J gene: TRBJ2-1
clone size: -
V gene: TRBV6-4
D gene: TRBD1
CDR3 length: 15
CDR3 DNA: TGTGCCAGCAGTGTAGGGACAGGGGGCTTCGATGAGCAGTTCTTC
CDR3 protein: CASSVGTGGFDEQFF

J gene: TRBJ1-2
clone size: -
V gene: TRBV7-9
D gene: -
CDR3 length: 14
CDR3 DNA: TGTGCCAGCAGCTTACAACAGGGTCTGGATGGCTACACCTTC
CDR3 protein: CASSLQQGLDGYTF